The next 10 T cell receptor beta chains were all read from a single sample in a study of identical twins. One entry per CDR3 protein results from TCRdb running MiXCR on the 5' RACE reads. This table holds some 1,600,000 distinct CDR3 sequences, roughly 35% found once. Material for sequencing was cord blood. The receptors derive from a newborn girl in good health.

In regard to this clonotype: This could be a read error, since a much larger clone is one nucleotide away. This rearrangement joins TRBV11-1 to TRBJ2-7, with a possible D match to TRBD2 (6 bases). The germline CDR1 and CDR2 sequences are SGHAT and FQDESV (reference sequence). V gave up 3 bases and J gave up 1 base, with 16 bases separating them. The CDR3 length is 16 residues. The CDR3 coding sequence is TGTGCCAGCAGCTTTTGGAAACACGGGGGTTCCTACGAGCAGTACTTC. It translates to CASSFWKHGGSYEQYF.

This clonotype was detected a few times. V usage is TRBV5-1 and J usage is TRBJ2-7, with D hard to call. Per germline, CDR1 SGHRS and CDR2 YFSETQ. With 0 bases removed from V and 4 bases from J, the gap between germline ends came to 14 bases. The CDR3 covers 15 residues. Written as DNA, the CDR3 is TGCGCCAGCAGCTTGGACGTGTTTGGGCCATACGAGCAGTACTTC. Protein product: CASSLDVFGPYEQYF.

The chain carries TRBV5-1 and TRBJ2-3, with TRBD2 as a possible D gene (5 bases). Germline V gene data show CDR1 as SGHRS and CDR2 as YFSETQ. The CDR3 totals 18 residues. V shed 2 bases and J shed 0 bases, with 19 bases lying between them. CDR3 region: CASSFRGRTGSSTDTQYF. In DNA, the CDR3 is TGCGCCAGCAGCTTCCGTGGAAGGACTGGGTCTAGCACAGATACGCAGTATTTT.

This clonotype was detected a few times. This chain uses TRBV24-1 with TRBJ2-7; 7 bases fit TRBD2. Germline CDR1 reads KGHDR; CDR2 reads SFDVKD. CDR3 length: 16 residues. Unmatched junction bases numbered 12, after V lost 4 bases and J lost 4 bases. The CDR3 DNA reads as TGTGCCACCAGTGACCAGTTGCGGGAGTCCCGTTACGAGCAGTACTTC. Its protein is CATSDQLRESRYEQYF.

Ten or more counts support this clonotype. The chain combines TRBV10-3 with TRBJ2-7, with TRBD1 matching over 9 bases. The CDR3 totals 14 residues. Germline CDR1 is ENHRY and CDR2 is SYGVKD. The trim removed 4 bases at V and 5 bases at J, leaving 6 bases unmatched. The DNA for the CDR3 is TGTGCCATCAGTGTTCCGGGACAGGGCCACGAGCAGTACTTC. Amino acids: CAISVPGQGHEQYF.

The chain carries TRBV7-9 and TRBJ2-7; unclear D gene. This CDR3 comprises 14 residues. CDR1 is SEHNR, CDR2 FQNEAQ, per germline (reference sequence). V dropped 1 base and J dropped 3 bases, with 10 bases sitting between them. The CDR3 protein is CASSLDLGFYEQYF. CDR3 bases: TGTGCCAGCAGCTTAGACCTCGGCTTCTACGAGCAGTACTTC.

J is TRBJ2-4 and V is TRBV28; 9 nucleotides align to TRBD1. The germline V gene encodes CDR1 MDHEN and CDR2 SYDVKM. The CDR3 length is 15 residues. V trimming: 4 bases; J trimming: 15 bases; junction bases outside the gene matches: 16. The DNA for the CDR3 is TGTGCCAGCAGTTCTCCGGGACAGGGAGGTTATGAGCGGTACTTC. Its translation is CASSSPGQGGYERYF.

The chain employs TRBV3-1 and TRBJ2-1; 7 bases line up with TRBD2. CDR1 and CDR2 (germline): LGHDT, YNNKEL (reference sequence). The CDR3 runs to 15 residues. V was pared by 1 base and J by 6 bases, with 6 bases of the junction left unmatched. CDR3 sequence: CASSQVPSGFNEQFF. The CDR3 DNA is TGTGCCAGCAGCCAAGTGCCTAGCGGCTTCAATGAGCAGTTCTTC.

This clonotype was recorded a few times. CDR3 in DNA: TGCGCCAGCAAGATGCTAGCGGGGGAACAAGAGACCCAGTACTTC. It translates to CASKMLAGEQETQYF. The V and J genes are TRBV5-1 and TRBJ2-5, with 10 bases that match TRBD2. The J segment lost 2 bases and the V segment lost 6 bases, leaving 7 bases of the junction unmatched. CDR3 length equals 15 residues. Germline CDR1 is SGHRS and CDR2 is YFSETQ.

This clonotype has only a few counts. The chain employs TRBV11-2 and TRBJ2-5; 11 bases line up with TRBD1. V lost 4 bases, J lost 4 bases, and 8 bases stayed unmatched. The CDR3 sequence is 16 residues long. The germline V gene has CDR1 SGHAT and CDR2 FQNNGV. CDR3 coding DNA: TGTGCCAGCAGCTCCCTTCCGGGACAGGGGGGAGAGACCCAGTACTTC. Its translation: CASSSLPGQGGETQYF. Combining the CDR3 with reference TRBV11-2 and TRBJ2-5 gives the whole variable domain EAGVAQSPRYKIIEKRQSVAFWCNPISGHATLYWYQQILGQGPKLLIQFQNNGVVDDSQLPKDRFSAERLKGVDSTLKIQPAKLEDSAVYLCASSSLPGQGGETQYFGPGTRLLVL.